The rows below give T cell receptor beta chains drawn from one sample of a study of graft-versus-host responses after intestinal transplantation. The antigens of these receptors remain unknown. Only in-frame clones appear in the TCRdb table, and some are missing; sequencing was by immunoSEQ multiplex PCR. Of approximately 81,000 clones in the sample, more than 75% were seen once. The sample here was unstimulated CD8+ T cells sorted from spleen or lymph node cells, taken before transplant. These receptors all come from a human donor who was the organ donor for an intestinal transplant. The CDR3 runs from the conserved cysteine through the conserved F or W. D genes are given only for firm matches. Size is omitted from some rows. Given values are once, few, many or a class for expanded clones.

>.|TRBJ2-7|TRBV5-1|TRBD2
CASSWGGPAYEQYF
TGCGCCAGCAGCTGGGGGGGTCCAGCCTACGAGCAGTACTTC
>few|TRBJ2-7|TRBV7-9|TRBD1
CASSHSPGTGFEQYF
TGTGCCAGCAGCCATAGTCCCGGGACAGGGTTCGAGCAGTACTTC
>.|TRBJ2-7|TRBV2|.
CASSEWESSYEQYF
TGTGCCAGCAGTGAGTGGGAGAGCTCCTACGAGCAGTACTTC
>.|TRBJ2-2|TRBV28|.
CASSFYTGELFF
TGTGCCAGCAGTTTTTACACCGGGGAGCTGTTTTTT
>.|TRBJ1-2|TRBV5-6|.
CASSHRRRVGYTF
TGTGCCAGCAGCCACAGACGGAGGGTTGGCTACACCTTC
>.|TRBJ2-7|TRBV2|.
CASSEASPEQYF
TGTGCCAGCAGTGAAGCCTCGCCCGAGCAGTACTTC
>medium-sized|TRBJ2-6|TRBV7-6|.
CASSLSSGANVLTF
TGTGCCAGCAGCTTATCCTCTGGGGCCAACGTCCTGACTTTC
>.|TRBJ2-1|TRBV6-4|.
CASSLREQFF
TGTGCCAGCAGTTTAAGGGAGCAGTTCTTC
>.|TRBJ1-5|TRBV6-6|TRBD1
CASSPGGGNQPQHF
TGTGCCAGCAGTCCAGGGGGCGGCAATCAGCCCCAGCATTTT
>once|TRBJ1-1|TRBV10-3|.
CAISESLYASGEAFF
TGTGCCATCAGTGAGTCGCTATATGCATCAGGTGAAGCTTTCTTT
>.|TRBJ2-7|TRBV7-2|.
CASSSRSVYEQYF
TGTGCCAGCAGCTCCCGTAGTGTTTACGAGCAGTACTTC
>.|TRBJ1-2|TRBV19|.
CASSPLGVGYTF
TGTGCCAGTAGCCCCTTAGGCGTTGGCTACACCTTC
>.|TRBJ1-6|TRBV27|.
CASRPPDSLNSPLHF
TGTGCCAGCAGGCCTCCGGACAGCCTTAATTCACCCCTCCACTTT
>.|TRBJ1-1|TRBV23-1|.
CASSQSWEGNTEAFF
TGCGCCAGCAGTCAATCCTGGGAGGGGAACACTGAAGCTTTCTTT
>.|TRBJ2-1|TRBV14|TRBD2
CASSPSSSGGPYNEQFF
TGTGCCAGCAGCCCATCCTCTAGCGGCGGGCCCTACAATGAGCAGTTCTTC
>few|TRBJ1-4|TRBV7-9|.
CASSLSSYNEKLFF
TGTGCCAGCAGCTTGTCCAGTTATAATGAAAAACTGTTTTTT
>.|TRBJ2-3|TRBV4-2|TRBD1
CASSQVQGDTQYF
TGTGCCAGCAGCCAAGTACAGGGGGATACGCAGTATTTT
>.|TRBJ1-2|TRBV15|.
CATSRVRGGYGYTF
TGTGCCACCAGCAGAGTAAGGGGGGGCTATGGCTACACCTTC
>.|TRBJ1-2|TRBV7-2|TRBD1
CASSLGAGGWGDGYTF
TGTGCCAGCAGCTTAGGAGCAGGGGGCTGGGGGGATGGCTACACCTTC
>.|TRBJ2-7|TRBV29-1|.
CSVLVGESYEQYF
TGCAGCGTCTTGGTGGGGGAGTCCTACGAGCAGTACTTC
>.|TRBJ1-6|TRBV6-6|.
CASSYSPTETLFLHF
TGTGCCAGCAGTTACTCCCCAACGGAAACCCTGTTCCTCCACTTT
>medium-sized|TRBJ1-5|TRBV6-4|.
CASSEGANQPQHF
TGTGCCAGCAGTGAGGGGGCAAATCAGCCCCAGCATTTT
>.|TRBJ1-2|TRBV6-1|.
CASSEVWTANYGYTF
TGTGCCAGCAGTGAAGTTTGGACAGCTAACTATGGCTACACCTTC
>.|TRBJ2-1|TRBV4-2|TRBD2
CASSQDDTSGSNEQFF
TGTGCCAGCAGCCAAGATGATACTAGCGGGAGCAATGAGCAGTTCTTC